This T cell receptor beta chain was identified during a study of vaccination and CD4 T cells after COVID-19. Findings and caveats of the study: The study found that a median about 90% of reactive clones in convalescent patients appeared only post-vaccination.

Losses at the gene ends were 3 bases for V and 2 bases for J; bases not matched to a gene: 4. Germline assignment: CDR1 LNHNV and CDR2 YYDKDF (reference sequence). The CDR3 runs 16 residues. Stated treatment: roughly nine-day PBMC culture with coronavirus spike peptide pools or control peptides (ViraFEST assay). A half-volume replacement of the medium with fresh IL-2 medium was performed on days 3 and 7. Cultured CD4+ T-cell DNA underwent Oncomine TCR Beta short-read sequencing. Someone extracted genomic DNA from cultured CD4+ T cells. Each CDR3 protein is one row after TCRdb ran MiXCR on the PCR reads. This table holds over 10,000 distinct CDR3 sequences, 25% to 30% found once. As to this clonotype: Its target is unknown.

The rearrangement joins TRBV15 to TRBJ2-1, with 10 bases that match TRBD2. This receptor was identified in a human donor who received a COVID-19 vaccine. Sample: CD4+ T cells from blood, cultured in vitro, taken before SARS-CoV-2 vaccination. CDR3 loop: CATSSGLAETYNEQFF. In DNA form, the CDR3 reads TGTGCCACCAGCAGCGGACTAGCGGAGACCTACAATGAGCAGTTCTTC.